The clone carrying this T cell receptor (beta chain) was counted between two and nine times. This sample is part of a study of shared T cell receptors in the human thymus. Assay: immunoSEQ multiplex PCR; the TCRdb copy retains only in-frame clones and omits some. This sample has hundreds of thousands of clones; 88% occur once, and the top ten carry 0.0095% to 0.012%. Germline V lookup: CDR1 LNHNV, CDR2 YYDKDF (reference sequence). Trimming cost V 8 bases and J 5 bases, with 15 bases left between them. The CDR3 loop spans 13 amino acids. These same records also appear under a second study, on human thymus T cells.

The J gene is TRBJ1-1, the V gene TRBV15; D call uncertain. The source material was thymocytes. This receptor was identified in a boy under two years old with a congenital heart defect. The CDR3 here is CATGRGAGTEAFF. The DNA for the CDR3 is TGTGCCACCGGACGAGGAGCGGGAACTGAAGCTTTCTTT. Variable domain in full (rest from reference TRBV15 and TRBJ1-1): DAMVIQNPRYQVTQFGKPVTLSCSQTLNHNVMYWYQQKSSQAPKLLFHYYDKDFNNEADTPDNFQSRRPNTSFCFLDIRSPGLGDTAMYLCATGRGAGTEAFFGQGTRLTVV.